This TCR beta chain appears in the sequencing data of a study of T cell responses to AZD1222 COVID-19 vaccine. V was cut by 0 bases and J by 3 bases, with 18 bases left in between. CDR1 LNHDA and CDR2 SQIVND come from the germline V gene (reference sequence). The CDR3 is made up of 18 amino acids. The protocol was immunoSEQ multiplex PCR, while the TCRdb copy is restricted to in-frame clones and leaves out a portion. The sample lists over 90,000 clones; more than 75% were seen once. The receptor comes from an adult who received the AZD1222 COVID-19 vaccine. The sample consisted of peripheral blood, taken 28 days after the second AZD1222 dose. The rearrangement uses TRBV19 and TRBJ2-4; D assignment may be TRBD1 or TRBD2 (5 bases each). The CDR3 sequence is CASSIDLGDLNFKNIQYF. The CDR3 DNA reads as TGTGCCAGTAGTATAGATCTTGGGGACCTCAACTTCAAAAACATTCAGTACTTC.